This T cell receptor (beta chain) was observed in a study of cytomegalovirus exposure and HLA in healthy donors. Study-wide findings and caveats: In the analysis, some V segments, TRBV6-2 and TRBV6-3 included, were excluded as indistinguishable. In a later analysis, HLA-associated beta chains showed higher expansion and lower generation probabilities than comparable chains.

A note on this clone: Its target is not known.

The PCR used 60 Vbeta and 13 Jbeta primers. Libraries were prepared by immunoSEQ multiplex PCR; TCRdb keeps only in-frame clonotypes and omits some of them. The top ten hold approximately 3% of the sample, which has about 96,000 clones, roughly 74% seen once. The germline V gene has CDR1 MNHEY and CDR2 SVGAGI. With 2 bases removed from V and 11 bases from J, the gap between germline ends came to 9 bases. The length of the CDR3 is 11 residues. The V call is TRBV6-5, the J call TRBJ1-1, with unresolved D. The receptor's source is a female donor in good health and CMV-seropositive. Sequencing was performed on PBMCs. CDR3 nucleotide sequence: TGTGCCAGCAGTTACGGAGGCTGGGCTTTCTTT. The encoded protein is CASSYGGWAFF.